A single sample gave rise to the 25 T cell receptor beta chains below, sequenced in a study of OX40 agonist ivuxolimab in advanced cancers. Data came from immunoSEQ multiplex PCR; TCRdb stores just in-frame clones and leaves some out. Of 20,000 to 25,000 clones in the sample, about 87% were seen once. The sample in question was CD4+ or CD8+ T cells sorted from blood, obtained in a trial of the OX40 agonist ivuxolimab. The receptors stem from an adult with an advanced solid tumor such as melanoma, head and neck, liver or kidney cancer.

V is TRBV20-1 and J is TRBJ1-2; no firm D call. The CDR3 has 11 residues. Germline V CDR1 and CDR2: DFQATT, SNEGSKA (reference sequence). With 0 bases removed from V and 8 bases from J, the gap between germline ends came to 7 bases. The CDR3 region has the DNA TGCAGTGCTAGAGATCGAGTGGGCTACACCTTC. Protein product: CSARDRVGYTF.

The V call is TRBV4-1, the J call TRBJ1-6, with 9 positions matching TRBD1. V shed 0 bases and J 9 bases; nucleotides not matched to a gene: 6. Germline CDR1 and CDR2: MGHRA and YSYEKL. The CDR3 covers 16 residues. Written as DNA, the CDR3 is TGCGCCAGCAGCCAAGATAGGGACAGGGCAGGTTCACCCCTCCACTTT. Encoded protein: CASSQDRDRAGSPLHF.

The rearrangement uses TRBV5-1 and TRBJ2-5; tentative D call: TRBD1 (6 bases). V shed 2 bases and J shed 5 bases, with 19 bases lying between them. The CDR3 runs 16 residues. The germline CDR1 and CDR2 sequences are SGHRS and YFSETQ. The CDR3 spells CASSLSGTGKRETQYF. For the CDR3, the DNA is TGCGCCAGCAGCTTATCTGGAACAGGGAAGAGGGAGACCCAGTACTTC.

V gene TRBV29-1 combines with J gene TRBJ2-7, with TRBD2 as a possible D gene (7 bases). Germline assignment: CDR1 SQVTM and CDR2 ANQGSEA. The length of the CDR3 is 16 residues. Between the trimmed V and J ends, which lost 0 bases and 1 base, there was a span of 16 bases. CDR3 in DNA: TGCAGCGTTGAAGAAGGTAGGGGGGGCCGATCCTACGAGCAGTACTTC. It codes for CSVEEGRGGRSYEQYF.

The chain uses TRBV5-1 and TRBJ1-3; D not certain. V was clipped by 4 bases and J by 0 bases, with 14 bases between them. The germline gives CDR1 SGHRS, CDR2 YFSETQ. This CDR3 region has 16 residues. The CDR3 loop reads CASSMDGVSSGNTIYF. The CDR3 region has the DNA TGCGCCAGCAGCATGGATGGGGTGAGCTCTGGAAACACCATATATTTT.

The rearrangement joins TRBV7-9 to TRBJ2-1; possible D gene TRBD1, 7 bases. Trimming took off 5 bases at V and 0 bases at J, with 17 bases between the two ends. Germline loops: CDR1 SEHNR, CDR2 FQNEAQ (reference sequence). This CDR3 has 17 residues. The CDR3 loop reads CASSPARGDSSYNEQFF. The CDR3 DNA reads as TGTGCCAGCAGCCCCGCAAGGGGGGACAGCTCCTACAATGAGCAGTTCTTC.

The CDR3 reads CASSKTGGWNTEAFF. Written as DNA, the CDR3 is TGTGCCAGCAGTAAGACAGGGGGGTGGAACACTGAAGCTTTCTTT. The V call is TRBV7-2, the J call TRBJ1-1, with 9 bases identical to TRBD1. Germline CDR1 reads SGHTA; CDR2 reads FQGNSA. The CDR3 has 15 amino acids. The trim removed 6 bases at V and 1 base at J, leaving 6 bases unmatched.

This clone was observed a few times. The chain combines TRBV25-1 with TRBJ2-3, with 9 nucleotides matching TRBD2. This CDR3 region has 16 residues. Germline V gene sequence: CDR1 MGHDK, CDR2 SYGVNS. After removal of 1 base from V and 3 bases from J, the junction contained 5 bases not matched to a gene. CDR3 loop: CASSEWGGGATDTQYF. The CDR3 DNA is TGTGCCAGCAGTGAATGGGGCGGGGGGGCAACAGATACGCAGTATTTT.

The V and J genes are TRBV11-2 and TRBJ2-5; 10 bases align to TRBD2. There are 13 residues in the CDR3. The trim removed 5 bases at V and 5 bases at J, leaving 2 bases unmatched. The germline CDR1 and CDR2 sequences are SGHAT and FQNNGV. The CDR3 spells CASSHSGRETQYF. CDR3 bases: TGTGCCAGCAGCCATAGCGGGAGGGAGACCCAGTACTTC.

V usage is TRBV7-2 and J usage is TRBJ2-5; D perhaps matches TRBD1 (6 bases). V lost 5 bases and J 11 bases, leaving 18 bases between the germline ends. The germline gives CDR1 SGHTA, CDR2 FQGNSA. The CDR3 spans 13 residues. CDR3 nucleotides: TGTGCCAGCAGCGTCACAGGGATAGGGGAGCAGTACTTC. Translation: CASSVTGIGEQYF.

The rearrangement links TRBV19 to TRBJ2-7; D gene unclear. Trimming took 3 bases from V and 5 from J, leaving 14 bases between them. The germline V gene encodes CDR1 LNHDA and CDR2 SQIVND (reference sequence). This CDR3 is built from 14 residues. CDR3 bases: TGTGCCAGTAGTATTTCGTACGGGTCTCACGAGCAGTACTTC. Encoded protein: CASSISYGSHEQYF.

The V and J genes are TRBV19 and TRBJ2-1; weak D call: TRBD2 (5 bases). The CDR3 sequence is 15 residues long. CDR1 LNHDA and CDR2 SQIVND come from the germline V gene (reference sequence). The V end lost 3 bases, the J end lost 7 bases, and 16 bases lay between the germline ends. DNA of the CDR3: TGTGCCAGTAGTATGGGAGTCGACGTTAATAATGAGCAGTTCTTC. Encoded protein: CASSMGVDVNNEQFF. Full variable domain (remainder filled in from reference TRBV19 and TRBJ2-1): DGGITQSPKYLFRKEGQNVTLSCEQNLNHDAMYWYRQDPGQGLRLIYYSQIVNDFQKGDIAEGYSVSREKKESFPLTVTSAQKNPTAFYLCASSMGVDVNNEQFFGPGTRLTVL.

The chain combines TRBV11-3 with TRBJ2-7; perhaps TRBD2 as D (5 bases). The CDR3 extends over 14 amino acids. V shed 1 base and J shed 2 bases, with 9 bases lying between them. Germline lookup yields CDR1 SGHNT and CDR2 YENEEA. The CDR3 bases are TGTGCCAGCAGCTTAGGAGGGCAGACCTACGAGCAGTACTTC. Encoded protein: CASSLGGQTYEQYF.

This chain connects TRBV30 to TRBJ2-6, with 8 bases that match TRBD1. The CDR3 is 17 residues long. V shed 3 bases and J 1 base; nucleotides not matched to a gene: 8. Germline CDR1 GTSNPN, CDR2 SVGIG (reference sequence). The CDR3 loop is CAWSPGGMVSGANVLTF. In DNA form, the CDR3 reads TGTGCCTGGAGCCCAGGGGGCATGGTTTCTGGGGCCAACGTCCTGACTTTC.

The V and J genes are TRBV27 and TRBJ2-5, with D possibly being TRBD1 (6 bases). This CDR3 is 14 amino acids long. CDR1 and CDR2 from the germline V gene are MNHEY and SMNVEV (reference sequence). V lost 3 bases and J 0 bases, leaving 8 bases between the germline ends. CDR3 loop: CASSFSGDQETQYF. The CDR3 nucleotides read TGTGCCAGCAGTTTCTCAGGGGACCAAGAGACCCAGTACTTC.

The chain carries TRBV5-4 and TRBJ1-1, with unresolved D. The CDR3 length is 13 residues. Trimming pared 3 bases from V and 0 bases from J, leaving 6 bases between. Germline lookup yields CDR1 SGHNT and CDR2 YYREEE (reference sequence). CDR3: CASSSKMNTEAFF. For the CDR3, the DNA is TGTGCCAGCAGCTCTAAGATGAACACTGAAGCTTTCTTT.

V usage is TRBV6-1 and J usage is TRBJ2-7, with TRBD2 matching 8 bases. The CDR3 spans 15 residues. V shed 4 bases, J shed 7 bases, and the junction held 12 bases outside the gene matches. Germline CDR1 and CDR2: MNHNS and SASEGT. CDR3 protein: CASSATGGTYNEQYF. DNA for the CDR3: TGTGCCAGCAGTGCGACGGGAGGGACCTATAATGAGCAGTACTTC.

The chain links TRBV13 to TRBJ2-1; tentatively, D is TRBD1 or TRBD2 (5 bases each). The germline gives CDR1 PRHDT, CDR2 FYEKMQ (reference sequence). The CDR3 extends over 16 amino acids. Trimming cost V 4 bases and J 7 bases, with 20 bases left between them. In DNA form, the CDR3 reads TGTGCCAGCAGCTCGACCCGGGACCGAAACGTGAATGAGCAGTTCTTC. Translating gives CASSSTRDRNVNEQFF.

The chain employs TRBV6-6 and TRBJ2-7; D is uncertain. The CDR3 contains 14 residues. Looked up from germline, CDR1 is MNHNY and CDR2 is SVGAGI (reference sequence). Trimming took off 0 bases at V and 0 bases at J, with 6 bases between the two ends. CDR3: CASSYSRNSYEQYF. The CDR3 DNA sequence: TGTGCCAGCAGTTACTCACGGAACTCCTACGAGCAGTACTTC.

The J gene is TRBJ2-6, the V gene TRBV11-2, with D unresolved. Germline V gene data show CDR1 as SGHAT and CDR2 as FQNNGV. The CDR3 spans 17 residues. Deletions cut 5 bases from V and 2 bases from J, with 16 bases between. As DNA, the CDR3 is TGTGCCAGCAGCCCCCGATCTTCTGCTCCTGGGGCCAACGTCCTGACTTTC. As protein: CASSPRSSAPGANVLTF. The full variable domain, rest sourced from reference TRBV11-2 and TRBJ2-6, is EAGVAQSPRYKIIEKRQSVAFWCNPISGHATLYWYQQILGQGPKLLIQFQNNGVVDDSQLPKDRFSAERLKGVDSTLKIQPAKLEDSAVYLCASSPRSSAPGANVLTFGAGSRLTVL.

The gene calls are TRBV7-6 and TRBJ1-6; D is ambiguous. The germline CDR1 and CDR2 sequences are SGHVS and FNYEAQ. V lost 1 base, J lost 10 bases, and 11 bases lay in between. The CDR3 sequence is 14 residues long. CDR3 DNA: TGTGCCAGCAGCTTAGGGGGAGGACGATCACCCCTCCACTTT. Its protein is CASSLGGGRSPLHF.

The chain links TRBV30 to TRBJ2-7; either TRBD1 or TRBD2 may fit D (6 bases each). This CDR3 has 13 residues. Germline CDR1 is GTSNPN and CDR2 is SVGIG (reference sequence). Trimming stripped 5 bases from V and 1 base from J, with 12 bases between. CDR3 sequence: CAWGRGPSYEQYF. DNA of the CDR3: TGTGCCTGGGGACGGGGGCCTTCCTACGAGCAGTACTTC.

The V gene is TRBV18, the J gene TRBJ2-3, with 8 bases fitting TRBD1. Germline V gene sequence: CDR1 KGHSH, CDR2 LQKENI. V lost 5 bases, J lost 6 bases, and 10 bases stayed unmatched. This CDR3 contains 15 residues. CDR3: CASSAGQGGGDTQYF. CDR3 DNA sequence: TGTGCCAGCTCAGCCGGACAGGGTGGGGGTGATACGCAGTATTTT.

V and J are TRBV7-8 and TRBJ1-1, with TRBD1 as a possible D gene (5 bases). Germline CDR1 is SGHVS and CDR2 is FQNEAQ. The CDR3 consists of 17 residues. V lost 1 base and J lost 3, with 18 bases in between. The CDR3, as DNA: TGTGCCAGCAGCTTAGGGACGGGACGCCGGGGGTACACTGAAGCTTTCTTT. Residues: CASSLGTGRRGYTEAFF.

The chain employs TRBV6-6 and TRBJ2-1; D not resolved. Deletions cut 3 bases from V and 0 bases from J, with 12 bases between. The CDR3 totals 16 residues. Germline assignment: CDR1 MNHNY and CDR2 SVGAGI (reference sequence). The CDR3 coding sequence is TGTGCCAGCAGTTATCCGGCCGGAAGCTCCTACAATGAGCAGTTCTTC. Amino acid sequence: CASSYPAGSSYNEQFF.